A selection of T cell receptor beta chains follows, all from one sample in a study of T cell responses to AZD1222 COVID-19 vaccine. Using immunoSEQ multiplex PCR, the repertoire was profiled, and TCRdb retains in-frame clones only, with some absent. The sample gives about 130,000 clones, 92% of which show up once; more than 0.95% is in the top ten. The sample here was peripheral blood, taken 28 days after the second AZD1222 dose. Receptor source: an adult who received the AZD1222 COVID-19 vaccine. Both conserved end residues are part of each CDR3. D genes are given only for firm matches. A row's size may be missing; if present it is once, few, many or a size class.

cdr3_nt cdr3_aa clone_size j_call d_call v_call
TGCGCCAGCAGCCAACATTTCAGCAGTAATGAGCAGTTCTTC CASSQHFSSNEQFF - TRBJ2-1 - TRBV4-3
TGTGCCAGCAGCCCCGGCGTGACAGGGGTCACAGATACGCAGTATTTT CASSPGVTGVTDTQYF - TRBJ2-3 TRBD1 TRBV9
TGTGCCAGCTCGACCGAAACTTACGAGCAGTACTTC CASSTETYEQYF few TRBJ2-7 - TRBV18
TGTGCCTGGAGTGTTGACAATGAGCAGTTCTTC CAWSVDNEQFF - TRBJ2-1 - TRBV30
TGTGCCACCAGTGACCCCCGGAGGGCCCAAGAGACCCAGTACTTC CATSDPRRAQETQYF - TRBJ2-5 - TRBV24-1
TGTGCCAGCAGCGACCCCGGGGGTATGAACACTGAAGCTTTCTTT CASSDPGGMNTEAFF - TRBJ1-1 - TRBV11-2
TGTGCCAGCAGCCCGGGACTATCCTACGAGCAGTACTTC CASSPGLSYEQYF - TRBJ2-7 TRBD2 TRBV11-3
TGTGCCAGCCGAGGGACAACAGATACGCAGTATTTT CASRGTTDTQYF - TRBJ2-3 - TRBV6-6
TGTGCCAGCAGCTTAAATTCCGTCGCGAACACCGGGGAGCTGTTTTTT CASSLNSVANTGELFF - TRBJ2-2 - TRBV7-3
TGTGCCAGCAGCCAAGATAAGGATGGCTACACCTTC CASSQDKDGYTF - TRBJ1-2 - TRBV3-1/TRBV3-2
TGCGCCAGCAGCTGGGCGGCCCAATACGAGCAGTACTTC CASSWAAQYEQYF once TRBJ2-7 - TRBV5-1
TGTGCCAGCAGCTTAGTGGGGGGCAGGGGGCGAAATTCACCCCTCCACTTT CASSLVGGRGRNSPLHF - TRBJ1-6 TRBD1 TRBV7-2
TGCGCCAGCAGCCAAGATTTGGATCAGCCCCAGCATTTT CASSQDLDQPQHF - TRBJ1-5 - TRBV4-3
TGTGCCAGTAGTATGGCCGGGACAACGAACACCGGGGAGCTGTTTTTT CASSMAGTTNTGELFF - TRBJ2-2 - TRBV19
TGTGCCAGCGGGGGCTCCTACGAGCAGTACTTC CASGGSYEQYF - TRBJ2-7 - TRBV7-8
TGTGCCAGCAGTGCCGGGAGGAACACCGGGGAGCTGTTTTTT CASSAGRNTGELFF medium-sized TRBJ2-2 - TRBV2
TGTGCCAGCAGCTTAGCCCAGCGGGCCTCCTACGAGCAGTACTTC CASSLAQRASYEQYF - TRBJ2-7 - TRBV11-1
TGTGCCAGCAGTTACAAGGGCTCGGGGTCCTACGAGCAGTACTTC CASSYKGSGSYEQYF - TRBJ2-7 - TRBV6-6
TGTGCCAGCAGCCCGGACAGAGCCGGCTCCGGGGCCAACGTCCTGACTTTC CASSPDRAGSGANVLTF - TRBJ2-6 - TRBV7-2
TGTGCCAGCAGCCCAAACAGAGGCGGGACCCAGTACTTC CASSPNRGGTQYF - TRBJ2-5 - TRBV3-1/TRBV3-2
TGTGCCTGGAGTGTACTCCGGGGGCGGAGGGCACCCCTCCACTTT CAWSVLRGRRAPLHF - TRBJ1-6 - TRBV30
TGTGCCAGCAGTTACGGGGGACTAGTCGGAGAGACCCAGTACTTC CASSYGGLVGETQYF - TRBJ2-5 TRBD2 TRBV6-5
TGTGCCAGCAGTTACCGGGCCGTTAGCTGGAGGCCCTACGAGCAGTACTTC CASSYRAVSWRPYEQYF - TRBJ2-7 - TRBV6-2/TRBV6-3
TGTGCCATCCACGGGACAGAGCACTATGGCTACACCTTC CAIHGTEHYGYTF once TRBJ1-2 TRBD1 TRBV2
TGTGCCAGCAGCTTTTTAGAGGGGCCGGGTGAAAAACTGTTTTTT CASSFLEGPGEKLFF - TRBJ1-4 - TRBV7-8
TGTGCCAGCAGCCCGGGACTAGCGGGAGGAATTCTCCCCACAGATACGCAGTATTTT CASSPGLAGGILPTDTQYF - TRBJ2-3 TRBD2 TRBV11-2
TGTGCCAGCAGCGTTTTAAGGGGAACGGAAAAACTGTTTTTT CASSVLRGTEKLFF - TRBJ1-4 - TRBV27
TGCGCCAGCAGCCAAGATTCCCCCCAGGGGGGATCCACCTTC CASSQDSPQGGSTF - TRBJ1-2 TRBD1 TRBV4-3
TGTGCCAGCAGCCAAGATATGATGACAGGGGAGGGTGGCTACACCTTC CASSQDMMTGEGGYTF - TRBJ1-2 TRBD1 TRBV14
TGTGCCAGCAGTACCCGGACGGTCTATGGCTACACCTTC CASSTRTVYGYTF - TRBJ1-2 - TRBV28
TGTGCCAGTAGACCTGAAAGGAGGGAGACCCAGTACTTC CASRPERRETQYF - TRBJ2-5 - TRBV19
TGCGCCAGCAGCCAAAGTCGGTATGGAAACACCATATATTTT CASSQSRYGNTIYF - TRBJ1-3 - TRBV4-3